The 15 T cell receptor beta chains below were found in one sample sequenced in a study of T cell responses to AZD1222 COVID-19 vaccine. TCRdb's table, derived via immunoSEQ multiplex PCR, lists solely in-frame clones and lacks some. This table has roughly 60,000 clones, 75% to 85% appearing once. The sequencing used peripheral blood, collected on day 0 of AZD1222 vaccination. These receptors were taken from an adult in good health.

The chain employs TRBV5-1 and TRBJ2-5; TRBD1 or TRBD2 may be the D gene (5 bases each). Between the trimmed V and J ends, which lost 3 bases and 3 bases, there was a span of 9 bases. This CDR3 comprises 13 residues. Germline V gives CDR1 SGHRS, CDR2 YFSETQ. The DNA for the CDR3 is TGCGCCAGCAGCTACGGGACGGAAGAGACCCAGTACTTC. This gives the protein CASSYGTEETQYF.

CDR3 in amino acids: CASSREGNYGYTF. As DNA, the CDR3 is TGTGCCAGCAGCCGGGAGGGGAACTATGGCTACACCTTC. The genes are TRBV5-4 and TRBJ1-2, with D maybe TRBD1 (5 bases). Germline V gene lookup returns CDR1 SGHNT and CDR2 YYREEE (reference sequence). This CDR3 has 13 residues. Trimming took off 4 bases at V and 2 bases at J, with 9 bases between the two ends. Drawing the rest from reference TRBV5-4 and TRBJ1-2, the complete variable domain is ETGVTQSPTHLIKTRGQQVTLRCSSQSGHNTVSWYQQALGQGPQFIFQYYREEENGRGNFPPRFSGLQFPNYSSELNVNALELDDSALYLCASSREGNYGYTFGSGTRLTVV.

This clone was detected only a few times. The chain combines TRBV3-1 (or the pseudogene TRBV3-2) with TRBJ1-2, with a weak D call TRBD1 (6 bases). Germline values: CDR1 LGHDT, CDR2 YNNKEL (reference sequence). The V and J ends lost 1 base and 8 bases respectively, with 17 bases between them. The CDR3 is 15 residues long. The CDR3 DNA follows: TGTGCCAGCAGCCAAGGAGTGACGGGGGCAGTCGGCTACACCTTC. Protein product: CASSQGVTGAVGYTF.

This rearrangement joins TRBV20-1 to TRBJ1-2, with 8 bases lining up with TRBD1. V dropped 5 bases and J dropped 4; count of bases not matched to a gene: 0. The CDR3 is 11 amino acids. Germline V gene data show CDR1 as DFQATT and CDR2 as SNEGSKA (reference sequence). The CDR3: CSADRGYGYTF. CDR3 coding DNA: TGCAGTGCTGACAGGGGCTATGGCTACACCTTC.

In nucleotides, the CDR3 is TGTGCCAGCCAGACTAGCGGGAGTCCGGATGAGCAGTTCTTC. Protein sequence: CASQTSGSPDEQFF. The J gene is TRBJ2-1, the V gene TRBV2; TRBD2 aligns across 12 bases. With V trimmed by 8 bases and J by 8 bases, 7 bases remained unmatched. This CDR3 is 14 amino acids long. CDR1 SNHLY and CDR2 FYNNEI come from the germline V gene. Based on the CDR3 plus reference TRBV2 and TRBJ2-1, the full variable domain is EPEVTQTPSHQVTQMGQEVILRCVPISNHLYFYWYRQILGQKVEFLVSFYNNEISEKSEIFDDQFSVERPDGSNFTLKIRSTKLEDSAMYFCASQTSGSPDEQFFGPGTRLTVL.

This clone was counted between two and nine times. V and J are TRBV7-9 and TRBJ1-3; no definite D call. V was cut by 1 base and J by 2 bases, with 9 bases left in between. The CDR3 contains 15 residues. Looked up from germline, CDR1 is SEHNR and CDR2 is FQNEAQ (reference sequence). CDR3 DNA sequence: TGTGCCAGCAGCTTAGTAAAAGGGACTGGAAACACCATATATTTT. It translates to CASSLVKGTGNTIYF.

The chain couples TRBV4-2 to TRBJ1-6; possibly TRBD1 for D (5 bases). The CDR3 is made up of 15 amino acids. Trimming stripped 0 bases from V and 7 bases from J, with 10 bases between. Germline V gives CDR1 LGHNA, CDR2 YNFKEQ. The CDR3 DNA sequence: TGTGCCAGCAGCCAAGATTGGGGGGGAAATTCACCCCTCCACTTT. Protein: CASSQDWGGNSPLHF.

V and J are TRBV2 and TRBJ2-5; D gene ambiguous. The germline V and J ends were trimmed by 8 bases and 1 base, with 8 bases remaining between them. Germline CDR1 SNHLY, CDR2 FYNNEI. The CDR3 is 12 residues long. The CDR3: CASDRLQETQYF. CDR3 nucleotides: TGTGCCAGCGATCGGCTCCAAGAGACCCAGTACTTC.

This chain links TRBV6-5 with TRBJ2-1; a weak D match, TRBD2 (5 bases). Germline lookup yields CDR1 MNHEY and CDR2 SVGAGI. The CDR3 extends over 15 amino acids. The V and J ends lost 5 bases and 7 bases respectively, with 18 bases between them. The CDR3 DNA is TGTGCCAGCAGTCATAGGGCGGCGGGTAAAAATGAGCAGTTCTTC. This gives the protein CASSHRAAGKNEQFF.

V gene TRBV18 combines with J gene TRBJ1-2; D gene uncertain. The length of the CDR3 is 15 residues. Per the germline V gene, CDR1 is KGHSH and CDR2 is LQKENI. Trimming removed 4 bases from V and 5 bases from J, with 17 bases in between. The CDR3 loop reads CASSRAMMASYGYTF. The CDR3 DNA reads TGTGCCAGCTCACGGGCGATGATGGCGTCTTATGGCTACACCTTC. The complete variable domain, with remaining parts taken from reference TRBV18 and TRBJ1-2, reads NAGVMQNPRHLVRRRGQEARLRCSPMKGHSHVYWYRQLPEEGLKFMVYLQKENIIDESGMPKERFSAEFPKEGPSILRIQQVVRGDSAAYFCASSRAMMASYGYTFGSGTRLTVV.

The rearrangement links TRBV5-1 to TRBJ2-2; 7 bases are shared with TRBD1. The CDR3 has 14 residues. V trimming: 3 bases; J trimming: 4 bases; junction bases outside the gene matches: 3. CDR1 is SGHRS and CDR2 is YFSETQ in the germline V gene. The CDR3 region has the DNA TGCGCCAGCAGCTCGGGACAGATCACCGGGGAGCTGTTTTTT. Translating gives CASSSGQITGELFF.

The chain is built from TRBV25-1 and TRBJ1-2; no reliable D call. Germline CDR1 reads MGHDK; CDR2 reads SYGVNS. V was shortened by 2 bases and J by 1 base, with 5 bases between the two germline ends. The CDR3 extends over 13 amino acids. DNA of the CDR3: TGTGCCAGCAGTGAAACCGATAACTATGGCTACACCTTC. It encodes CASSETDNYGYTF.

This sequence joins TRBV6-5 and TRBJ2-1, with D perhaps given as TRBD1 or TRBD2 (5 bases each). The CDR3 has 14 amino acids. Germline CDR1 reads MNHEY; CDR2 reads SVGAGI. V was shortened by 7 bases and J by 1 base, with 11 bases between the two germline ends. CDR3 loop: CASKGSLSYNEQFF. In nucleotides, the CDR3 is TGTGCCAGCAAGGGGAGCCTTTCCTACAATGAGCAGTTCTTC.

V is TRBV27 and J is TRBJ1-5; the D gene is possibly TRBD1 (5 bases). The germline V and J ends were trimmed by 5 bases and 14 bases, with 16 bases remaining between them. Germline V gives CDR1 MNHEY, CDR2 SMNVEV (reference sequence). The CDR3 covers 12 residues. CDR3 nucleotides: TGTGCCAGCAGTCCCCCGGGGCCCGCCGAGCATTTT. This gives the protein CASSPPGPAEHF.

The chain joins TRBV6-4 to TRBJ1-3; no clear D. CDR3 length: 13 residues. Deletions cut 2 bases from V and 2 bases from J, with 4 bases between. CDR1 is MRHNA, CDR2 SNTAGT, per germline. The CDR3 DNA reads TGTGCCAGCAGTGACACGGCTGGAAACACCATATATTTT. Its translation is CASSDTAGNTIYF.